This TCR beta chain stems from a study of blood T cells in healthy people across ages. The CDR3 totals 14 residues. V was pared by 10 bases and J by 3 bases, with 11 bases of the junction left unmatched. Per the germline V gene, CDR1 is ENHRY and CDR2 is SYGVKD. Using a J-beta primer mix together with a sample-barcoded 5' primer, a second PCR was run for about 7 to 12 cycles. TCRdb fed the 5' RACE reads into MiXCR, producing one record per CDR3 protein. This sample has more than 550,000 distinct CDR3 sequences, with about 24% found just once. This clonotype was detected a few times. The sequenced material came from blood. The chain is built from TRBV10-3 and TRBJ2-5; 7 bases line up with TRBD2. The receptor was derived from a man aged 65 to 85 in good health. DNA of the CDR3: TGTGCCACCAAAGCCGCCCTAGCGGAAGAGACCCAGTACTTC. This translates into CATKAALAEETQYF.